The 8 T cell receptor beta chains below were found in one sample sequenced in a study of somatic mutations in cytotoxic T cells in rheumatoid arthritis. Only in-frame clones appear in the TCRdb table, and some are missing; sequencing was by immunoSEQ multiplex PCR. This sample yields approximately 20,000 clones, of which about four fifths are seen a single time; over 25% belongs to the top ten. Sample: CD8+ T cells sorted from blood. Every receptor here comes from an adult with rheumatoid arthritis.

This chain links TRBV5-8 with TRBJ1-1, with D tentatively TRBD1 (6 bases). This CDR3 region has 13 residues. Germline CDR1 SGHTS, CDR2 YDEGEE. The V end was cut by 9 bases, the J end by 4 bases, with 16 bases between. This chain's CDR3 is CAIHPTGLTEAFF. The DNA for the CDR3 is TGTGCCATCCACCCGACAGGCCTCACTGAAGCTTTCTTT.

This sequence joins TRBV27 and TRBJ2-2, with D tentatively TRBD1 (6 bases). The CDR3 has 15 amino acids. V lost 2 bases, J lost 3 bases, and 10 bases lay in between. Germline CDR1 MNHEY, CDR2 SMNVEV (reference sequence). The CDR3 region has the DNA TGTGCCAGCAGTTTAAGACAGGAGGACACCGGGGAGCTGTTTTTT. It codes for CASSLRQEDTGELFF.

The rearrangement joins TRBV7-9 to TRBJ2-5; TRBD1 matches at 9 bases. The germline gives CDR1 SEHNR, CDR2 FQNEAQ (reference sequence). There are 15 residues in the CDR3. V shed 4 bases and J 5 bases; nucleotides not matched to a gene: 8. DNA for the CDR3: TGTGCCAGCAGCTGGACCTGGGACAGGGACGAGACCCAGTACTTC. It codes for CASSWTWDRDETQYF.

The CDR3, as DNA: TGTGCCAGCAGTGTCTGGGAAAGGGTACATCGGCAGCCCCAGCATTTT. It encodes CASSVWERVHRQPQHF. The chain recombines TRBV2 with TRBJ1-5; D not resolved. Deletions cut 4 bases from V and 7 bases from J, with 20 bases between. The germline V gene has CDR1 SNHLY and CDR2 FYNNEI. The CDR3 totals 16 residues.

V usage is TRBV6-1 and J usage is TRBJ2-2; D unclear. Trimming removed 6 bases from V and 4 bases from J, with 15 bases in between. The CDR3 has 15 amino acids. Per germline, CDR1 MNHNS and CDR2 SASEGT. In DNA, the CDR3 is TGTGCCAGCAGACACCCATCAGGTAGCACCGGGGAGCTGTTTTTT. Encoded protein: CASRHPSGSTGELFF.

The rearrangement uses TRBV11-2 and TRBJ2-7, with TRBD1 matching over 12 bases. Germline-derived CDR1 and CDR2 are SGHAT and FQNNGV. The CDR3 has 16 amino acids. Germline trimming cut 0 bases from V and 5 bases from J; bases unmatched to any gene: 5. The CDR3: CASSLDRDRGLDEQYF. In DNA, the CDR3 is TGTGCCAGCAGCTTAGATCGGGACAGGGGGCTAGACGAGCAGTACTTC.

Concerning this clone itself: Other nucleotide sequences from this sample produce the same CDR3. The V gene is TRBV5-1, the J gene TRBJ1-1; 7 nucleotides agree with TRBD1. Losses at the gene ends were 1 base for V and 5 bases for J; bases not matched to a gene: 8. CDR3 length: 15 amino acids. Germline CDR1 reads SGHRS; CDR2 reads YFSETQ. The CDR3 DNA sequence: TGCGCCAGCAGCTTGACCGAGGGGGCAGGGACTGAAGCTTTCTTT. Translating it yields CASSLTEGAGTEAFF. The full variable domain, completed using reference TRBV5-1 and TRBJ1-1, is KAGVTQTPRYLIKTRGQQVTLSCSPISGHRSVSWYQQTPGQGLQFLFEYFSETQRNKGNFPGRFSGRQFSNSRSEMNVSTLELGDSALYLCASSLTEGAGTEAFFGQGTRLTVV.

This clone was seen just once. The V gene is TRBV5-8, the J gene TRBJ1-2; a possible D gene is TRBD1 (5 bases). The V gene's germline CDR1 is SGHTS and CDR2 YDEGEE. This CDR3 contains 13 residues. Trimming removed 1 base at V and 4 bases at J, with 8 bases between. The CDR3 is CASSLNQGYGYTF. CDR3 bases: TGTGCCAGCAGCTTGAACCAGGGCTATGGCTACACCTTC.